Sequencing of this T cell receptor beta chain was carried out in a study of response to subunit inactivated influenza vaccine. The CDR3 length is 13 residues. V gave up 4 bases and J gave up 1 base, with 7 bases separating them. Germline values: CDR1 LNHNV, CDR2 YYDKDF (reference sequence). TCRdb itself ran the RT-PCR reads through MiXCR, one entry per CDR3 protein. Of some 550,000 distinct CDR3 sequences listed, under 30% were seen once; the top ten hold 2.5% to 3%. The sample was also reused in another study, on T cells expressing NK-cell markers. That work states: Beta-chain TCR cDNA was generated via 5'RACE template switching with UMIs. In 5 to 7 donors, dominant NKG2C+ clonotypes were roughly 1.0-7.5% of CD8+ T cells. Researchers report these clonotypes also headed the CD3+CD56-NKG2C+ fraction in a handful of donors.

The sequence was collected from a man aged 45 to 65 who received an inactivated influenza vaccine. The chain carries TRBV15 and TRBJ1-1, with a tentative D call TRBD1 (5 bases). The sample here was CD4+ T cells sorted from PBMCs, taken 11 to 12 days after vaccination. DNA for the CDR3: TGTGCCACCAGCACCCAGGGGAACACTGAAGCTTTCTTT. Translated, it gives CATSTQGNTEAFF.